Each of the 22 T cell receptor beta chains below was sequenced from the same sample in a study of control samples from healthy donors and cancer patients (dated by TCRdb to 2020 to 2021). Library preparation used the immunoSEQ multiplex PCR assay. In its TCRdb copy, this immuneACCESS table keeps in-frame sequences only and misses some clones. Where compared with another copy, unresolved V genes explain less than half of these, and the others have no known cause. Across this sample there are 100,000 to 150,000 clones, with approximately 92% seen only once. The ten largest account for approximately 0.57% of the sample. Sequencing was carried out using PBMCs. The source of these receptors is a man older than 75 with head and neck cancer.

This clone was counted a single time. The chain joins TRBV7-2 to TRBJ1-5; D is uncertain. The V gene's germline CDR1 is SGHTA and CDR2 FQGNSA. The CDR3 runs to 13 residues. V was shortened by 4 bases and J by 5 bases, with 9 bases between the two germline ends. The CDR3 here is CASSSYTDQPQHF. In nucleotides, the CDR3 is TGTGCCAGCAGCTCGTATACGGATCAGCCCCAGCATTTT.

The rearrangement links TRBV10-2 to TRBJ1-4; no clear D. Germline V gene data show CDR1 as WSHSY and CDR2 as SAAADI. With 8 bases removed from V and 7 bases from J, the gap between germline ends came to 11 bases. This CDR3 is built from 12 residues. CDR3 DNA: TGCGCCAGCGGCGACCGCAGTGAAAAACTGTTTTTT. This translates into CASGDRSEKLFF.

There are a few counts of this clone. The genes are TRBV24-1 and TRBJ2-2, with D tentatively TRBD1 (5 bases). CDR1 KGHDR and CDR2 SFDVKD come from the germline V gene. CDR3 length equals 16 residues. The V and J ends lost 3 bases and 4 bases respectively, with 14 bases between them. The CDR3 DNA sequence: TGTGCCACCAGTGATCCCGGTAGGGGCGGCACCGGGGAGCTGTTTTTT. Amino acids: CATSDPGRGGTGELFF.

V is TRBV6-2 or TRBV6-3 and J is TRBJ2-5; 12 bases match TRBD2. The V gene's germline CDR1 is MNHEY and CDR2 SVGEGT. V lost 5 bases and J lost 1; bases outside the gene matches: 8. CDR3 length equals 17 residues. The CDR3 DNA follows: TGTGCCAGCAGTCACGCCAGACTAGCGGGAGTCCAAGAGACCCAGTACTTC. It yields the protein CASSHARLAGVQETQYF.

The chain recombines TRBV6-5 with TRBJ2-7; D is possibly TRBD1 (6 bases). Per germline, CDR1 MNHEY and CDR2 SVGAGI. This CDR3 is built from 12 residues. V shed 6 bases and J shed 5 bases, with 11 bases lying between them. The CDR3 coding sequence is TGTGCCAGCAGCCACAGGGTCCACGAGCAGTACTTC. It encodes CASSHRVHEQYF.

CDR3 bases: TGCGCCAGCAGCTTAACGGGAGGGTACACAGATACGCAGTATTTT. Its protein product is CASSLTGGYTDTQYF. V is TRBV5-1 and J is TRBJ2-3, with 8 bases identical to TRBD2. Germline CDR1 reads SGHRS; CDR2 reads YFSETQ. CDR3 size: 15 residues. The junction had 4 bases not matched to a gene; V was cut back by 2 bases and J by 2 bases.

The chain recombines TRBV6-5 with TRBJ1-6, with D unresolved. CDR3 size: 12 residues. V shed 6 bases and J shed 10 bases, with 10 bases lying between them. The germline V gene has CDR1 MNHEY and CDR2 SVGAGI. The chain's CDR3 is CASSLDESPLHF. For the CDR3, the DNA is TGTGCCAGCAGCCTGGACGAATCACCCCTCCACTTT.

The V gene is TRBV4-1, the J gene TRBJ2-1; D is unresolved. Trimming removed 0 bases at V and 0 bases at J, with 12 bases between. The CDR3 runs to 17 residues. Per germline, CDR1 MGHRA and CDR2 YSYEKL. This CDR3 reads CASSQDEMTYSYNEQFF. DNA of the CDR3: TGCGCCAGCAGCCAAGATGAGATGACATACTCCTACAATGAGCAGTTCTTC.

The chain is built from TRBV12-3 or TRBV12-4 and TRBJ1-5; D call uncertain. CDR3 length equals 13 residues. V lost 4 bases, J lost 6 bases, and 10 bases lay in between. The CDR3: CASSSRTFQPQHF. The CDR3, as DNA: TGTGCCAGCAGTTCGAGGACTTTTCAGCCCCAGCATTTT.

As for this clone: This same CDR3 is encoded by further DNA sequences in the sample. The V and J genes are TRBV3-1 (or the pseudogene TRBV3-2) and TRBJ2-7; 11 bases are a match to TRBD2. V was clipped by 1 base and J by 4 bases; unmatched bases: 0. Looked up from germline, CDR1 is LGHDT and CDR2 is YNNKEL (reference sequence). The CDR3 length is 14 residues. The CDR3 DNA sequence: TGTGCCAGCAGCCAAGGGACTAGCGGGTACGAGCAGTACTTC. This translates into CASSQGTSGYEQYF.

The V and J genes are TRBV6-5 and TRBJ1-2; no clear D. V dropped 4 bases and J dropped 4 bases, with 7 bases sitting between them. This CDR3 spans 12 amino acids. Germline CDR1 and CDR2: MNHEY and SVGAGI. The DNA of the CDR3 is TGTGCCAGCAGTTCCCATTCCTATGGCTACACCTTC. Amino acid sequence: CASSSHSYGYTF.

The sample holds one count of this clone. This same CDR3 is encoded by further DNA sequences in the sample. Here the CDR3 reads CASSESGYEQYF. In DNA, the CDR3 is TGTGCCAGCAGTGAATCCGGCTACGAGCAGTACTTC. The chain couples TRBV2 to TRBJ2-7; no reliable D call. CDR1 and CDR2 (germline): SNHLY, FYNNEI. Trimming pared 2 bases from V and 3 bases from J, leaving 5 bases between. The CDR3 spans 12 residues. The entire variable domain, with the rest obtained from reference TRBV2 and TRBJ2-7, is as follows: EPEVTQTPSHQVTQMGQEVILRCVPISNHLYFYWYRQILGQKVEFLVSFYNNEISEKSEIFDDQFSVERPDGSNFTLKIRSTKLEDSAMYFCASSESGYEQYFGPGTRLTVT.

V and J are TRBV4-2 and TRBJ2-1; 14 bases agree with TRBD2. This CDR3 is 15 amino acids long. After removal of 4 bases from V and 7 bases from J, the junction contained 3 bases not matched to a gene. The germline CDR1 and CDR2 sequences are LGHNA and YNFKEQ. CDR3 DNA sequence: TGTGCCAGCAGCCGAGGGACTAGCGGGAGTAATGAGCAGTTCTTC. This encodes CASSRGTSGSNEQFF.

This rearrangement joins TRBV3-1 (or the pseudogene TRBV3-2) to TRBJ1-5; the D is unclear. The germline V gene encodes CDR1 LGHDT and CDR2 YNNKEL (reference sequence). V was trimmed by 5 bases and J by 3 bases, leaving 11 bases between them. CDR3 size: 14 residues. CDR3 in amino acids: CASSAGGFNQPQHF. The CDR3 DNA reads TGTGCCAGCAGCGCGGGAGGATTCAATCAGCCCCAGCATTTT.

The rearrangement joins TRBV2 to TRBJ2-2; TRBD1 is a possible D gene (6 bases). The CDR3 extends over 14 amino acids. Trimming removed 2 bases from V and 5 bases from J, with 9 bases in between. From germline, CDR1 is SNHLY and CDR2 FYNNEI. CDR3 sequence (DNA): TGTGCCAGCAGTGAAACCAGGGGAACCGGGGAGCTGTTTTTT. Translating gives CASSETRGTGELFF. Complete variable domain (other parts from reference TRBV2 and TRBJ2-2): EPEVTQTPSHQVTQMGQEVILRCVPISNHLYFYWYRQILGQKVEFLVSFYNNEISEKSEIFDDQFSVERPDGSNFTLKIRSTKLEDSAMYFCASSETRGTGELFFGEGSRLTVL.

The chain couples TRBV5-1 to TRBJ2-7, with D possibly TRBD1 on 5 matching bases. The germline V and J ends were trimmed by 2 bases and 0 bases, with 18 bases remaining between them. Germline CDR1 and CDR2: SGHRS and YFSETQ. The CDR3 contains 17 residues. For the CDR3, the DNA is TGCGCCAGCAGCTTTCAAGGTTCAGGGTTGAGCTCCTACGAGCAGTACTTC. Protein product: CASSFQGSGLSSYEQYF.

This chain joins TRBV30 and TRBJ2-2; unclear D gene. The V gene's germline CDR1 is GTSNPN and CDR2 SVGIG (reference sequence). The CDR3 sequence is 15 residues long. V dropped 0 bases and J dropped 7 bases, with 15 bases sitting between them. The CDR3 loop reads CAWSVVPPTVGELFF. CDR3 coding DNA: TGTGCCTGGAGTGTAGTGCCTCCGACGGTCGGGGAGCTGTTTTTT.

CDR3 DNA: TGCAGTGGACTAGCGGTCACCGGGGAGCTGTTTTTT. Protein sequence: CSGLAVTGELFF. V and J are TRBV29-1 and TRBJ2-2; TRBD2 aligns across 10 bases. The germline CDR1 and CDR2 sequences are SQVTM and ANQGSEA. The CDR3 extends over 12 amino acids.

This chain joins TRBV4-3 and TRBJ1-2; D call uncertain. The CDR3 totals 14 residues. Germline CDR1 and CDR2: LGHNA and YSLEER. V lost 1 base and J lost 4, with 10 bases in between. CDR3 sequence (DNA): TGCGCCAGCAGCCAAGGTCAGGTCGCCTATGGCTACACCTTC. Protein product: CASSQGQVAYGYTF.

The chain carries TRBV18 and TRBJ1-6; D may be TRBD1 (5 bases). The germline gives CDR1 KGHSH, CDR2 LQKENI. The CDR3 is made up of 15 amino acids. V was cut by 1 base and J by 6 bases, with 10 bases left in between. CDR3 in DNA: TGTGCCAGCTCACCACGACAGACTTTTAATTCACCCCTCCACTTT. Its protein is CASSPRQTFNSPLHF.

V and J are TRBV4-1 and TRBJ2-2, with TRBD2 matching over 14 bases. This CDR3 is 17 amino acids long. J lost 5 bases, V lost 5 bases, and 7 bases had no gene match. CDR1 is MGHRA and CDR2 is YSYEKL in the germline V gene. The CDR3 region has the DNA TGCGCCAGCAGCAAGGGACTAGCGGGGGCCCTGACCGGGGAGCTGTTTTTT. Amino acids: CASSKGLAGALTGELFF.

This chain links TRBV6-5 with TRBJ2-7; D ambiguous. V lost 0 bases and J lost 3, with 12 bases in between. This CDR3 is built from 15 residues. The germline CDR1 and CDR2 sequences are MNHEY and SVGAGI. The CDR3 DNA reads TGTGCCAGCAGTTACTCGCTCCCGGTGGGCTACGAGCAGTACTTC. Its translation is CASSYSLPVGYEQYF.